This TCR beta chain was obtained from a study of blood T cell repertoires in COVID-19. In the study overall: T cells, B-cell-depleted T cells, or PBMCs supplied cDNA or gDNA.

As originally analysed: Cell counts per sample came from amplifying reference gene primers. Profiled with immunoSEQ multiplex PCR; TCRdb holds only in-frame clones, not every one. That table gives V, J and clone size, and the DNA gave D and trimming. This table has roughly 190,000 clones, about 93% appearing once. This CDR3 has 12 residues. Germline-derived CDR1 and CDR2 are SEHNR and FQNEAQ (reference sequence). V shed 5 bases and J shed 6 bases, with 11 bases lying between them. The TCR sequence derives from a man aged 50 to 59 with acute or convalescent COVID-19. The rearrangement uses TRBV7-9 and TRBJ2-7, with unresolved D. Material for sequencing was peripheral blood. The CDR3 nucleotides are TGTGCCAGCAGCGCGAACCCTGGCGAGCAGTACTTC. Its translation: CASSANPGEQYF.